The 11 T cell receptor beta chains presented below share a single source sample, sequenced in a study of shared clonotypes between healthy human individuals. Assay: immunoSEQ multiplex PCR; the TCRdb copy retains only in-frame clones and omits some. The sample records under 1,100,000 clones, around 78% being singletons. Material for sequencing was memory CD4+ T cells from PBMCs. Subset meaning: CD45RA-negative fraction. The receptors derive from a man younger than 30 in good health. Some clones in this sample may be carry-over from other donors' samples.

The chain carries TRBV28 and TRBJ2-3; the D gene is possibly TRBD1 (7 bases). V lost 5 bases and J lost 2, with 14 bases in between. The CDR3 consists of 15 residues. In germline, CDR1 is MDHEN, CDR2 SYDVKM. The chain's CDR3 is CASSAGQRFTDTQYF. The CDR3 DNA reads as TGTGCCAGCAGTGCGGGACAGCGGTTCACAGATACGCAGTATTTT.

CDR3 coding DNA: TGTGCCAGTAGTATGGTCTTCCGGGGCCCCTGGGGGACCGGGGAGCTGTTTTTT. Amino acid sequence: CASSMVFRGPWGTGELFF. The genes are TRBV19 and TRBJ2-2; either TRBD1 or TRBD2 may fit D (5 bases each). Germline CDR1 LNHDA, CDR2 SQIVND (reference sequence). The CDR3 loop spans 18 amino acids. Trimming left V 3 bases short and J 5 bases short, with 22 bases between.

V and J are TRBV20-1 and TRBJ1-2, with D maybe TRBD1 (5 bases). CDR3 length equals 11 residues. Per germline, CDR1 DFQATT and CDR2 SNEGSKA (reference sequence). The CDR3 sequence: CRTEPNYGYTF. In DNA form, the CDR3 reads TGCAGGACAGAGCCTAACTATGGCTACACCTTC.

This clone is a singleton in its sample. This sequence joins TRBV28 and TRBJ1-2; TRBD1 is a possible D gene (6 bases). The CDR3 runs 10 residues. In germline, CDR1 is MDHEN, CDR2 SYDVKM. V lost 5 bases to trimming and J lost 8 bases, with 6 bases between them. The CDR3 bases are TGTGCCAGCAGTCAGGGGGGCTACACCTTC. This codes for CASSQGGYTF.

This chain connects TRBV7-3 to TRBJ2-3, with 7 bases that match TRBD2. V shed 5 bases and J 9 bases; nucleotides not matched to a gene: 8. Looked up from germline, CDR1 is SGHTA and CDR2 is FQGTGA. The CDR3 is 13 residues long. CDR3 sequence (DNA): TGTGCCAGCAGCCAATCTACCGGGAGGACGCAGTATTTT. Protein sequence: CASSQSTGRTQYF.

The rearrangement uses TRBV7-9 and TRBJ1-1; D is unclear. The CDR3 extends over 13 amino acids. Germline V CDR1 and CDR2: SEHNR, FQNEAQ (reference sequence). V lost 2 bases, J lost 1 base, and 5 bases lay in between. This CDR3 reads CASSLRPNTEAFF. CDR3 nucleotide sequence: TGTGCCAGCAGCTTACGGCCGAACACTGAAGCTTTCTTT.

The CDR3 loop reads CASSEGSSYEQYF. The CDR3 DNA is TGTGCCAGTAGTGAGGGGAGCTCCTACGAGCAGTACTTC. J is TRBJ2-7 and V is TRBV19; tentatively, D is TRBD1 or TRBD2 (5 bases each). Germline V gene data show CDR1 as LNHDA and CDR2 as SQIVND (reference sequence). This CDR3 is 13 amino acids long. V lost 5 bases and J lost 0, with 8 bases in between.

The genes are TRBV29-1 and TRBJ2-5; D call uncertain. V was trimmed by 0 bases and J by 6 bases, leaving 5 bases between them. Germline assignment: CDR1 SQVTM and CDR2 ANQGSEA. The CDR3 has 11 amino acids. In nucleotides, the CDR3 is TGCAGCGTTGAAGAGGGCCAGACCCAGTACTTC. Protein sequence: CSVEEGQTQYF.

The rearrangement joins TRBV5-1 to TRBJ2-1, with D maybe TRBD2 (5 bases). V was cut by 4 bases and J by 9 bases, with 14 bases left in between. Per the germline V gene, CDR1 is SGHRS and CDR2 is YFSETQ. This CDR3 has 13 residues. The CDR3 nucleotides are TGCGCCAGCAGCCCTAGCCCCCATAGTGAGCAGTTCTTC. It encodes CASSPSPHSEQFF.

The chain links TRBV28 to TRBJ1-1, with 9 bases matching TRBD1. The CDR3 is 15 residues long. Trimming cost V 3 bases and J 1 base; bases outside gene matches: 3. CDR1 and CDR2 (germline): MDHEN, SYDVKM. The DNA of the CDR3 is TGTGCCAGCAGTTTCTCGGGACAGGGGAACACTGAAGCTTTCTTT. Translation: CASSFSGQGNTEAFF.

The chain links TRBV9 to TRBJ1-4, with D possibly being TRBD1 (6 bases). Trimming took off 4 bases at V and 8 bases at J, with 24 bases between the two ends. Germline lookup yields CDR1 SGDLS and CDR2 YYNGEE. There are 17 residues in the CDR3. The CDR3 DNA is TGTGCCAGCAGCTCGCGGCCCGGGCCGACAGGAGGGGAAAAACTGTTTTTT. This encodes CASSSRPGPTGGEKLFF.